The 8 T cell receptor beta chains below all came from one sample that was sequenced in a study of cytomegalovirus exposure and HLA in healthy donors. The PCR ran on 60 Vbeta and 13 Jbeta primers. Some clones are missing from TCRdb's copy, which holds only in-frame ones; the method was immunoSEQ multiplex PCR. The sample consists of around 150,000 clones, 68% of them appearing once. Material: PBMCs. These receptors all stem from a woman between 35 and 50 years old in good health and CMV-seropositive.

The chain recombines TRBV2 with TRBJ2-7; 9 bases map to TRBD2. The germline V gene encodes CDR1 SNHLY and CDR2 FYNNEI. This CDR3 region has 16 residues. The V and J ends lost 3 bases and 0 bases, in that order; junction bases with no gene match: 6. CDR3 amino acids: CASSEVSSGNSYEQYF. DNA for the CDR3: TGTGCCAGCAGTGAGGTTTCTAGCGGGAACTCCTACGAGCAGTACTTC.

The chain carries TRBV4-2 and TRBJ1-1; possible D gene TRBD1, 5 bases. Germline lookup yields CDR1 LGHNA and CDR2 YNFKEQ. Deletions cut 5 bases from V and 4 bases from J, with 11 bases between. The CDR3 runs to 13 residues. For the CDR3, the DNA is TGTGCCAGCAGCGGGGCTTTGGGCACTGAAGCTTTCTTT. Translated, it gives CASSGALGTEAFF.

The J gene is TRBJ2-7, the V gene TRBV4-3; 11 bases fit TRBD2. The CDR3 is 16 amino acids. The germline V gene has CDR1 LGHNA and CDR2 YSLEER. V shed 6 bases, J shed 4 bases, and the junction held 11 bases outside the gene matches. CDR3 sequence: CASRERLAGFEYEQYF. In DNA, the CDR3 is TGCGCCAGCAGAGAGAGACTAGCGGGATTTGAATACGAGCAGTACTTC.

The V and J genes are TRBV7-9 and TRBJ2-1; 8 nucleotides align to TRBD2. Unmatched junction bases numbered 13, after V lost 7 bases and J lost 5 bases. The CDR3 length is 16 residues. Germline values: CDR1 SEHNR, CDR2 FQNEAQ (reference sequence). The CDR3 region has the DNA TGTGCCAGCAACTCAAAACCGGGACTAGATGACAATGAGCAGTTCTTC. Translating it yields CASNSKPGLDDNEQFF.

This chain connects TRBV4-1 to TRBJ2-2, with D perhaps matching TRBD2 (5 bases). This CDR3 comprises 16 residues. V was clipped by 1 base and J by 2 bases, with 11 bases between them. Germline V gene data show CDR1 as MGHRA and CDR2 as YSYEKL. The CDR3 region is CASSQVAGLNTGELFF. The CDR3, as DNA: TGCGCCAGCAGCCAAGTAGCTGGACTTAACACCGGGGAGCTGTTTTTT.

CDR3: CASSLGLAGQETQYF. In DNA, the CDR3 is TGTGCCAGCAGCTTAGGACTAGCGGGCCAAGAGACCCAGTACTTC. This chain joins TRBV11-2 and TRBJ2-5; 10 bases fit TRBD2. V dropped 1 base and J dropped 1; count of bases not matched to a gene: 0. CDR1 is SGHAT and CDR2 is FQNNGV in the germline V gene. CDR3 length: 15 amino acids. The full variable domain, rest sourced from reference TRBV11-2 and TRBJ2-5, is EAGVAQSPRYKIIEKRQSVAFWCNPISGHATLYWYQQILGQGPKLLIQFQNNGVVDDSQLPKDRFSAERLKGVDSTLKIQPAKLEDSAVYLCASSLGLAGQETQYFGPGTRLLVL.

This clone was found once. This sequence joins TRBV28 and TRBJ2-5; 8 bases are shared with TRBD1. This CDR3 is 14 amino acids long. After removal of 5 bases from V and 3 bases from J, the junction contained 5 bases not matched to a gene. Germline assignment: CDR1 MDHEN and CDR2 SYDVKM. CDR3 nucleotide sequence: TGTGCCAGCAGTCCTCCGACAGGGGAAGAGACCCAGTACTTC. This codes for CASSPPTGEETQYF. The variable domain in full, with the rest retrieved from reference TRBV28 and TRBJ2-5, is DVKVTQSSRYLVKRTGEKVFLECVQDMDHENMFWYRQDPGLGLRLIYFSYDVKMKEKGDIPEGYSVSREKKERFSLILESASTNQTSMYLCASSPPTGEETQYFGPGTRLLVL.

The chain carries TRBV5-1 and TRBJ1-1; no clear D. Between the trimmed V and J ends, which lost 0 bases and 1 base, there was a span of 7 bases. This CDR3 region has 14 residues. The germline V gene has CDR1 SGHRS and CDR2 YFSETQ. DNA of the CDR3: TGCGCCAGCAGCTTGGTGGGCACGAACACTGAAGCTTTCTTT. This gives the protein CASSLVGTNTEAFF.